These T cell receptor beta chains were read from a single sample in a study of blood T cell repertoires in COVID-19. Libraries were prepared by immunoSEQ multiplex PCR; TCRdb keeps only in-frame clonotypes and omits some of them. The sample holds approximately 98,000 clones, roughly 88% seen once. Sequencing input: peripheral blood. These receptors all stem from a human donor in a cohort sampled during active COVID-19. Each CDR3 is given with its conserved first and last residue. A D gene is named only where the DNA matches it firmly. Where a row states a size, it is once, few, many or the class of an expanded clone; other rows omit it.

clone_size j_call d_call v_call cdr3_aa cdr3_nt
. TRBJ1-5 . TRBV9 CASSGDSNQPQHF TGTGCCAGCAGCGGCGACAGTAATCAGCCCCAGCATTTT
. TRBJ2-1 TRBD2 TRBV4-2 CASRGAGTSGGAEQFF TGTGCCAGCAGGGGAGCCGGGACTAGCGGGGGGGCTGAGCAGTTCTTC
. TRBJ1-2 . TRBV19 CASSYGQPSNYGYTF TGTGCCAGCAGCTACGGACAGCCATCCAACTATGGCTACACCTTC
. TRBJ2-2 . TRBV10-1 CASSPGLVNTGELFF TGCGCCAGCAGCCCGGGACTCGTAAACACCGGGGAGCTGTTTTTT
. TRBJ1-5 TRBD1 TRBV3-1/TRBV3-2 CASSQSGGSQPQHF TGTGCCAGCAGCCAATCAGGGGGCAGTCAGCCCCAGCATTTT
. TRBJ1-1 . TRBV7-6 CASSLTENTEAFF TGTGCCAGCAGTTTGACAGAGAACACTGAAGCTTTCTTT
. TRBJ1-1 TRBD1 TRBV2 CASSEMGQGLNTEAFF TGTGCCAGCAGTGAAATGGGACAGGGGCTGAACACTGAAGCTTTCTTT
. TRBJ1-2 TRBD1 TRBV7-2 CASSLTGDHGYTF TGTGCCAGCAGCCTGACAGGGGATCATGGCTACACCTTC
once TRBJ2-5 . TRBV7-9 CASSPNTYQETQYF TGTGCCAGCAGCCCGAACACGTACCAAGAGACCCAGTACTTC
. TRBJ2-1 TRBD1 TRBV7-8 CASSLGGQGAMYNEQFF TGTGCCAGCAGCTTGGGTGGACAGGGGGCCATGTACAATGAGCAGTTCTTC
. TRBJ2-1 TRBD2 TRBV27 CASSLRRGGLSSYNEQFF TGTGCCAGCAGTTTACGGCGGGGGGGCCTTAGCTCCTACAATGAGCAGTTCTTC
. TRBJ2-5 TRBD2 TRBV6-5 CASSYLAGGSETQYF TGTGCCAGCAGTTACCTGGCGGGAGGGTCAGAGACCCAGTACTTC
. TRBJ2-7 . TRBV15 CATSPPQHRDSYEQYF TGTGCCACCAGCCCACCACAACACCGGGACTCCTACGAGCAGTACTTC
. TRBJ2-2 . TRBV4-2 CASSLLDYANTGELFF TGTGCCAGCAGCCTATTGGACTATGCGAACACCGGGGAGCTGTTTTTT
. TRBJ1-1 . TRBV3-1/TRBV3-2 CASSQALVNTEAFF TGTGCCAGCAGCCAAGCTTTAGTGAACACTGAAGCTTTCTTT
. TRBJ2-7 TRBD1 TRBV7-3 CASSTEDRPYEQYF TGTGCCAGCAGCACCGAGGACAGGCCCTACGAGCAGTACTTC
. TRBJ2-4 . TRBV29-1 CSVVAPRLGNIQYF TGCAGCGTTGTGGCGCCGCGACTAGGAAACATTCAGTACTTC
. TRBJ1-6 . TRBV5-4 CASSRGNSPLHF TGTGCCAGCAGCCGGGGGAATTCACCCCTCCACTTT
once TRBJ1-1 . TRBV27 CASRGHENTEAFF TGTGCCAGCAGGGGACACGAAAACACTGAAGCTTTCTTT
few TRBJ1-2 . TRBV5-1 CASSIRDNYGYTF TGCGCCAGCAGCATACGGGATAACTATGGCTACACCTTC
. TRBJ1-4 . TRBV6-5 CASSYGPPANEKLFF TGTGCCAGCAGTTACGGGCCTCCGGCTAATGAAAAACTGTTTTTT
. TRBJ2-1 . TRBV7-6 CASSSRDTRYNEQFF TGTGCCAGCAGCTCACGGGACACTAGGTACAATGAGCAGTTCTTC
. TRBJ2-1 TRBD1 TRBV5-5 CASSPTTGGLNEQFF TGTGCCAGCAGTCCCACGACAGGGGGGCTCAATGAGCAGTTCTTC
. TRBJ2-1 TRBD2 TRBV19 CASSRTSGRPLGHNEQFF TGTGCCAGTAGTAGGACTAGCGGGAGGCCATTAGGGCACAATGAGCAGTTCTTC
. TRBJ1-2 . TRBV28 CASSPAGQIRNNGYTF TGTGCCAGCAGTCCGGCGGGTCAGATTCGGAACAATGGCTACACCTTC
. TRBJ2-7 TRBD2 TRBV6-5 CASSTSGRIYEQYF TGTGCCAGCTCGACTAGCGGGAGGATCTACGAGCAGTACTTC
. TRBJ1-4 . TRBV18 CASSQQGTGNEKLFF TGTGCCAGCTCGCAACAGGGAACTGGTAATGAAAAACTGTTTTTT